This paragraph reports one T cell receptor (beta chain). This sample was included in a study of blood T cell repertoires in COVID-19. Original methodology: Scientists estimated how many nucleated cells there were by amplifying reference gene primers. Assay used: immunoSEQ multiplex PCR; TCRdb lists only in-frame clones, some missing. Clone size and V and J calls were adopted from that table, with D and trimming inferred from the DNA. The repertoire holds 60,000 to 80,000 clones, with 92% as singletons. V dropped 0 bases and J dropped 5; count of bases not matched to a gene: 2. The CDR3 contains 14 residues. CDR1 and CDR2 from the germline V gene are SGHTA and FQGNSA.

This clonotype was sampled from a human donor in a cohort sampled during active COVID-19. The material sequenced was peripheral blood. The rearrangement joins TRBV7-2 to TRBJ2-5, with 8 nucleotides matching TRBD1. CDR3 loop: CASSLATGGETQYF. In nucleotides, the CDR3 is TGTGCCAGCAGCTTAGCCACAGGGGGGGAGACCCAGTACTTC.